This T cell receptor (beta chain) stems from a study of blood T cells in healthy people across ages (dated by TCRdb to between 2015 and 2016). About the study as a whole: In model experiments, template switching captured roughly one uniquely barcoded TCR beta cDNA molecule for every two T cells. The study measured age-related changes in TCR beta repertoire diversity using deep sequencing normalized with unique cDNA molecular identifiers. The donors were split into four age groups: young (average approximately 16 years), middle-aged (roughly 39), aged (62) and long-lived (roughly 88). To avoid experimental bias, donors of different ages were distributed randomly across sequencing lanes. Using the same blood draw, the study looked at two additional independent replicas of 1 million unique cDNA reads for two donors, one aged 18 to 30 and the other aged 80 or older. General study outcomes and caveats: As age increased, observed TCR beta diversity per million T cells dropped in a roughly linear way, and a significant reduction was already evident by age roughly 36. Estimates of total diversity based on one million sequenced T cells were regarded as lower bounds and as underestimates. The percentage of naive T cells measured by flow cytometry correlated strongly with observed TCR beta diversity. Compared with the aged group, the long-lived group had more naive CD4+ T cells, fewer expanded clones and increased TCR diversity, suggesting age selection. Donor CMV infection status was unknown, potentially confounding age-related changes in expanded clonotypes. Because profiling used bulk unsorted PBMCs, naive and antigen-experienced compartments could not be compared conclusively.

This clonotype turned up a few times. The target of this receptor is not known. No per-base quality is available; no much larger clone lies one base away. Donors were approximately 42 systemically healthy Caucasian individuals from Russia aged roughly 6 to 100 years. Each donor gave ten milliliters of peripheral blood, collected into EDTA-treated Vacutainer tubes. Ficoll-Paque density-gradient centrifugation was used to isolate PBMCs, with at least 6 million per sample. Trizol reagent was used to extract total RNA from PBMCs, with at least 5.5 micrograms per sample. Naive CD45RAhigh/CD27high T cell percentages were measured by flow cytometry on a PBMC aliquot from every donor. The CDR3 sequence holds 15 residues, the cysteine and phenylalanine included. The only DNA kept is the CDR3, 45 bases in frame from the first base. Trimming removed 0 bases from V and 2 bases from J, leaving 11 bases between the germline ends. CDR1 and CDR2 are read off the germline V gene as LGHNA and YSLEER.

Receptor libraries were prepared by 5' RACE. The listed sequencing device is Illumina HiSeq 2500. A second PCR of about 7 to 12 cycles was run with a J-beta primer mix and a sample-barcoded 5' primer. Each TCR beta cDNA molecule received a unique molecular identifier from a template-switch 5' adaptor carrying 12 random nucleotides. Each sample yielded at least 3 million CDR3-containing paired-end reads. The Mint cDNA synthesis kit, primed by a TRBC-specific oligonucleotide, was used to synthesize first-strand cDNA from all RNA. Following uracil-DNA glycosylase treatment, a first 18-cycle PCR with universal primers M1SS and BC2_uni_R was performed on all cDNA. The study's processing was this. Each sample was normalized by randomly selecting 1 million high-quality reads, each carrying a distinct molecular identifier. Instead of being binned into consensus sequences, reads with shared molecular identifiers were discarded. MiTCR, run with a Q25 quality threshold and the strictest error-elimination algorithm, handled CDR3 identification, clonotype clustering and error correction. A nonparametric unseen species model with Euler transformation was used to estimate lower-bound total TCR beta diversity. TCRdb cleaned the public reads at Q25 with fastp, built clones with MiXCR and kept in-frame beta chains. Each entry merges the rows of one CDR3 protein and shows their most common DNA and genes. The V and J calls and clone size are TCRdb's, not the authors'. The sample records 650,000 to 800,000 distinct CDR3 sequences, 40% to 50% of which are singletons. Roughly a fifth of the sample belongs to the ten largest clones.

The rearranged chain carries TRBV4-3 and TRBJ2-7; TRBD1 might be the D gene, on 6 matching bases. This TCR was recovered from a man in his sixties in good health. The sequenced material came from blood. The DNA is TGCGCCAGCAGCCAAGATCGGGCAGGGGCCTACGAGCAGTACTTC. Its protein product is CASSQDRAGAYEQYF.